This T cell receptor (beta chain) is from a study of cytomegalovirus exposure and HLA in healthy donors. CDR1 and CDR2 (germline): LNHDA, SQIVND (reference sequence). V was shortened by 5 bases and J by 5 bases, with 9 bases between the two germline ends. This CDR3 is 12 amino acids long. As concerns this clone: The antigen is unknown.

Findings and caveats of the study: Clonal expansion was found to be greater in HLA-associated TCR beta chains than in equally common others in a later analysis.

60 Vbeta and 13 Jbeta primers were used in PCR. Sequenced by immunoSEQ multiplex PCR; TCRdb stores in-frame clones only, minus some. The table has approximately 100,000 clones, under 85% seen once; the top ten hold approximately 7.7%. The chain employs TRBV19 and TRBJ2-5; a weak D match, TRBD1 (6 bases). The receptor's source is a woman aged 45 to 65 in good health and CMV-seropositive. Sequencing was performed on PBMCs. This CDR3 is CASSATGETQYF. As DNA, the CDR3 is TGTGCCAGTAGTGCTACAGGGGAGACCCAGTACTTC.